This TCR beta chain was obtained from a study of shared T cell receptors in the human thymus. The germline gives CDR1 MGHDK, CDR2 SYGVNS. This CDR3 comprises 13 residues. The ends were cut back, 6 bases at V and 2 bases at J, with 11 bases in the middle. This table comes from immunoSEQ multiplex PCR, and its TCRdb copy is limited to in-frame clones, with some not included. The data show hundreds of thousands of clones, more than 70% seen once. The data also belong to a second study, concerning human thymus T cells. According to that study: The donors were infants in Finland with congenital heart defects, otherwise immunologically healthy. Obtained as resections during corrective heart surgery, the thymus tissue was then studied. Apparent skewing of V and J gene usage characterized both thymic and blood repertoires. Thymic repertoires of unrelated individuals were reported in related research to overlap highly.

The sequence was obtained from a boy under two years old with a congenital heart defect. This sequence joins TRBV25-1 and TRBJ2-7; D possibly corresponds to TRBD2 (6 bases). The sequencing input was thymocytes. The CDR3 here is CASRNRTTYEQYF. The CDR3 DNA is TGTGCCAGCAGAAACAGGACTACCTACGAGCAGTACTTC.